The 2 T cell receptor beta chains below all came from one sample that was sequenced in a study of blood T cell repertoires in COVID-19. Using immunoSEQ multiplex PCR, the repertoire was profiled, and TCRdb retains in-frame clones only, with some absent. Among 120,000 to 150,000 clones, approximately 89% were seen once, and the ten largest hold 1.5% to 2%. Sequencing input: peripheral blood. These TCRs come from a human donor in a cohort sampled during active COVID-19.

The rearrangement joins TRBV7-3 to TRBJ2-2, with no clear D. The germline CDR1 and CDR2 sequences are SGHTA and FQGTGA. The V end was cut by 2 bases, the J end by 4 bases, with 11 bases between. This CDR3 spans 15 amino acids. This chain's CDR3 is CASSLRLPATGELFF. The DNA for the CDR3 is TGTGCCAGCAGCTTACGACTCCCTGCCACCGGGGAGCTGTTTTTT.

This clone was seen a handful of times. The rearrangement joins TRBV5-1 to TRBJ1-5; D may be TRBD1 (5 bases). The CDR3 sequence is 13 residues long. V shed 0 bases and J shed 9 bases, with 10 bases lying between them. Germline values: CDR1 SGHRS, CDR2 YFSETQ. CDR3 in DNA: TGCGCCAGCAGCTTGGCCTCGGGGGGGCCCCAGCATTTT. Protein: CASSLASGGPQHF.